This T cell receptor beta chain derives from a study of cytomegalovirus exposure and HLA in healthy donors. The PCR contained 60 Vbeta and 13 Jbeta primers. Sequenced by immunoSEQ multiplex PCR; TCRdb stores in-frame clones only, minus some. The table includes approximately 150,000 clones, around 83% detected once. The J segment lost 9 bases and the V segment lost 4 bases, leaving 14 bases of the junction unmatched. CDR3 length: 15 residues. In germline, CDR1 is SGHNT, CDR2 YYREEE (reference sequence). The chain combines TRBV5-4 with TRBJ2-5; 8 bases agree with TRBD2. The clonotype was recovered from a man aged 25 to 40 in good health and CMV-seropositive. Material for sequencing was PBMCs. The CDR3 loop is CASSRTAGDGEAQYF. Here the CDR3 DNA reads TGTGCCAGCAGCCGGACAGCGGGAGACGGGGAGGCCCAGTACTTC.